Following are 25 T cell receptor beta chains from one sample sequenced in a study of blood T cell repertoires in COVID-19 (dated by TCRdb to 2019 to 2021). Library generation was performed with the immunoSEQ multiplex PCR assay. The table was pulled from immuneACCESS by TCRdb, which kept in-frame rearrangements only. Such tables lose some clones; where checked, under half of the loss comes from unresolved V genes, and the rest has no known cause. This sample holds approximately 190,000 clones; around 80% were observed only once. The ten largest clones represent less than 20% of the sample. Sequencing was carried out using peripheral blood. All receptors come from a human donor in a cohort sampled during active COVID-19.

This sequence joins TRBV18 and TRBJ2-1, with 13 bases aligning to TRBD2. Germline CDR1 is KGHSH and CDR2 is LQKENI. V trimming: 4 bases; J trimming: 4 bases; junction bases outside the gene matches: 16. This CDR3 region has 20 residues. The CDR3 loop is CASSLRRGTSGTKAYNEQFF. The CDR3 region has the DNA TGTGCCAGCTCACTACGCCGTGGGACTAGCGGGACCAAGGCATACAATGAGCAGTTCTTC.

V is TRBV6-5 and J is TRBJ1-2; D possibly corresponds to TRBD1 (6 bases). V lost 1 base and J 4 bases, leaving 13 bases between the germline ends. Germline V lookup: CDR1 MNHEY, CDR2 SVGAGI. This CDR3 spans 15 amino acids. CDR3 coding DNA: TGTGCCAGCAGTTACTTCCGGGGGGCCCTCTATGGCTACACCTTC. Encoded protein: CASSYFRGALYGYTF.

The DNA for the CDR3 is TGTGCCAGTAGCGCTGAAGACAGGGCCCCCTATGGCTACACCTTC. It specifies CASSAEDRAPYGYTF. The genes are TRBV19 and TRBJ1-2; the match to TRBD1 covers 7 bases. The V gene's germline CDR1 is LNHDA and CDR2 SQIVND (reference sequence). Trimming cost V 6 bases and J 4 bases; bases outside gene matches: 11. The CDR3 consists of 15 residues.

The J gene is TRBJ2-7, the V gene TRBV29-1; D is ambiguous. Trimming removed 4 bases from V and 3 bases from J, with 13 bases in between. The CDR3 is 13 residues long. The germline V gene encodes CDR1 SQVTM and CDR2 ANQGSEA. The DNA for the CDR3 is TGCAGCGTTGCGTGGCAGCGAAACTACGAGCAGTACTTC. Protein sequence: CSVAWQRNYEQYF.

The chain recombines TRBV19 with TRBJ2-2, with D possibly being TRBD1 (6 bases). This CDR3 is built from 13 residues. The germline CDR1 and CDR2 sequences are LNHDA and SQIVND (reference sequence). Trimming took off 6 bases at V and 4 bases at J, with 9 bases between the two ends. CDR3 nucleotide sequence: TGTGCCAGTAGAACAGGGTTCACCGGGGAGCTGTTTTTT. As protein: CASRTGFTGELFF.

This rearrangement joins TRBV18 to TRBJ1-2, with unresolved D. V shed 3 bases and J shed 3 bases, with 11 bases lying between them. This CDR3 region has 14 residues. The germline CDR1 and CDR2 sequences are KGHSH and LQKENI. CDR3 residues: CASSPRGPDYGYTF. In DNA form, the CDR3 reads TGTGCCAGCTCACCTCGCGGGCCTGACTATGGCTACACCTTC. Together with reference TRBV18 and TRBJ1-2, the CDR3 gives the full variable domain: NAGVMQNPRHLVRRRGQEARLRCSPMKGHSHVYWYRQLPEEGLKFMVYLQKENIIDESGMPKERFSAEFPKEGPSILRIQQVVRGDSAAYFCASSPRGPDYGYTFGSGTRLTVV.

The rearrangement joins TRBV24-1 to TRBJ1-5; TRBD1 matches 9 bases. With V trimmed by 9 bases and J by 6 bases, 8 bases remained unmatched. CDR3 length equals 14 residues. Per germline, CDR1 KGHDR and CDR2 SFDVKD. In DNA form, the CDR3 reads TGTGCCACCTCAGGACAGGGGAACACTCAGCCCCAGCATTTT. Translation: CATSGQGNTQPQHF.

V and J are TRBV6-5 and TRBJ2-6; D possibly corresponds to TRBD2 (6 bases). Trimming pared 6 bases from V and 0 bases from J, leaving 9 bases between. CDR3 length: 15 amino acids. The germline gives CDR1 MNHEY, CDR2 SVGAGI. This CDR3 reads CASSGGISGANVLTF. For the CDR3, the DNA is TGTGCCAGCAGCGGCGGGATCTCTGGGGCCAACGTCCTGACTTTC.

This rearrangement joins TRBV6-4 to TRBJ2-7; D possibly corresponds to TRBD1 (5 bases). The CDR3 is 17 residues long. Trimming cost V 1 base and J 0 bases, with 16 bases left between them. Germline V gene sequence: CDR1 MRHNA, CDR2 SNTAGT. Here the CDR3 DNA reads TGTGCCAGCAGTGACTGGGGCCACGGGCCTCTCTCCTACGAGCAGTACTTC. It encodes CASSDWGHGPLSYEQYF.

The chain uses TRBV7-2 and TRBJ2-3; TRBD2 matches at 8 bases. The V segment lost 6 bases and the J segment 4 bases; nucleotides outside the gene matches: 3. This CDR3 is built from 13 residues. Germline CDR1 is SGHTA and CDR2 is FQGNSA. CDR3: CASRRAGADTQYF. In DNA, the CDR3 is TGTGCCAGCAGGCGAGCGGGGGCAGATACGCAGTATTTT.

V and J are TRBV7-9 and TRBJ1-1, with 8 nucleotides matching TRBD1. V trimming: 4 bases; J trimming: 3 bases; junction bases outside the gene matches: 4. Germline CDR1 reads SEHNR; CDR2 reads FQNEAQ (reference sequence). This CDR3 contains 14 residues. CDR3 loop: CASSSQGADTEAFF. DNA of the CDR3: TGTGCCAGCAGCTCTCAGGGGGCCGACACTGAAGCTTTCTTT.

V usage is TRBV18 and J usage is TRBJ1-1; no firm D call. The germline V and J ends were trimmed by 3 bases and 1 base, with 12 bases remaining between them. This CDR3 is 15 amino acids long. Germline V gene lookup returns CDR1 KGHSH and CDR2 LQKENI. This CDR3 reads CASSPASFPNTEAFF. In DNA, the CDR3 is TGTGCCAGCTCACCGGCCAGTTTTCCGAACACTGAAGCTTTCTTT.

The rearrangement uses TRBV2 and TRBJ2-7, with D unclear. V dropped 7 bases and J dropped 4 bases, with 8 bases sitting between them. CDR3 length equals 11 residues. Germline CDR1 is SNHLY and CDR2 is FYNNEI. Here the CDR3 reads CASTQSYEQYF. DNA of the CDR3: TGTGCCAGCACACAGAGTTACGAGCAGTACTTC.

V gene TRBV5-1 combines with J gene TRBJ1-4, with 7 bases identical to TRBD1. The V and J ends lost 5 bases and 7 bases, in that order; junction bases with no gene match: 11. From germline, CDR1 is SGHRS and CDR2 YFSETQ. This CDR3 spans 15 amino acids. The CDR3 region is CASRETGTSSEKLFF. The CDR3 nucleotides read TGCGCCAGCAGGGAGACAGGGACCTCCTCTGAAAAACTGTTTTTT. Full variable domain (outside the CDR3, taken from reference TRBV5-1 and TRBJ1-4): KAGVTQTPRYLIKTRGQQVTLSCSPISGHRSVSWYQQTPGQGLQFLFEYFSETQRNKGNFPGRFSGRQFSNSRSEMNVSTLELGDSALYLCASRETGTSSEKLFFGSGTQLSVL.

This clone showed up just a few times. The genes are TRBV7-2 and TRBJ2-2, with 14 positions matching TRBD2. The V gene end was trimmed by 3 bases and the J gene end by 3 bases; junction bases not matched to a gene: 6. Germline V gene sequence: CDR1 SGHTA, CDR2 FQGNSA. The CDR3 runs 18 residues. The CDR3 loop is CASSFVGLAGADTGELFF. CDR3 in DNA: TGTGCCAGCAGCTTCGTGGGACTAGCGGGAGCGGACACCGGGGAGCTGTTTTTT. Full variable domain (remainder filled in from reference TRBV7-2 and TRBJ2-2): GAGVSQSPSNKVTEKGKDVELRCDPISGHTALYWYRQSLGQGLEFLIYFQGNSAPDKSGLPSDRFSAERTGGSVSTLTIQRTQQEDSAVYLCASSFVGLAGADTGELFFGEGSRLTVL.

The chain is built from TRBV5-1 and TRBJ2-5, with 7 positions matching TRBD1. Losses at the gene ends were 5 bases for V and 2 bases for J; bases not matched to a gene: 6. The CDR3 is made up of 14 amino acids. Germline V gene data show CDR1 as SGHRS and CDR2 as YFSETQ. CDR3 nucleotide sequence: TGCGCCAGCAGTCAAGGGACAGTTCAAGAGACCCAGTACTTC. Protein: CASSQGTVQETQYF.

As regards this clone: One end of the junction is discordant with germline, which a read error may explain. The V call is TRBV28, the J call TRBJ1-1; TRBD1 aligns across 7 bases. The CDR3 runs to 11 residues. Germline V gene sequence: CDR1 MDHEN, CDR2 SYDVKM. The CDR3 sequence is CASSSGQPNIF. The CDR3 coding sequence is TGTGCCAGCAGTTCGGGACAGCCTAACATCTTT.

This chain links TRBV5-1 with TRBJ2-7, with D tentatively TRBD1 (5 bases). Germline V gene sequence: CDR1 SGHRS, CDR2 YFSETQ. The CDR3 runs 12 residues. V was trimmed by 2 bases and J by 5 bases, leaving 8 bases between them. CDR3 protein: CASSLQEHEQYF. The CDR3 DNA sequence: TGCGCCAGCAGCTTACAGGAACACGAGCAGTACTTC.

The chain carries TRBV20-1 and TRBJ1-1; D is unresolved. From germline, CDR1 is DFQATT and CDR2 SNEGSKA (reference sequence). V gave up 8 bases and J gave up 6 bases, with 13 bases separating them. There are 11 residues in the CDR3. The CDR3 coding sequence is TGCAGTCTTAGGACCGGGGCTGAAGCTTTCTTT. The encoded protein is CSLRTGAEAFF.

This clone was found many times. The chain uses TRBV5-1 and TRBJ1-3; 7 nucleotides agree with TRBD1. V shed 4 bases, J shed 0 bases, and the junction held 7 bases outside the gene matches. In germline, CDR1 is SGHRS, CDR2 YFSETQ. The CDR3 is made up of 16 amino acids. CDR3 residues: CASSAGQPGSGNTIYF. CDR3 sequence (DNA): TGCGCCAGCAGCGCGGGACAGCCAGGCTCTGGAAACACCATATATTTT.

This clone showed up just a few times. The V and J genes are TRBV27 and TRBJ2-3; TRBD2 matches 7 bases. Looked up from germline, CDR1 is MNHEY and CDR2 is SMNVEV (reference sequence). V shed 7 bases, J shed 2 bases, and the junction held 9 bases outside the gene matches. The CDR3 contains 15 residues. CDR3 in DNA: TGTGCCAGCATCCGGCACCTAGCGGACACAGATACGCAGTATTTT. Protein product: CASIRHLADTDTQYF.

The chain uses TRBV19 and TRBJ1-4, with TRBD1 matching over 9 bases. With 3 bases clipped from V and 9 bases from J, the junction kept 14 bases outside the gene matches. CDR3 size: 17 residues. Germline CDR1 LNHDA, CDR2 SQIVND (reference sequence). The DNA of the CDR3 is TGTGCCAGTAGTATTCATCGTACGGGGACAGGGCAGCAAAAACTGTTTTTT. Encoded protein: CASSIHRTGTGQQKLFF.

This clone was recorded only once. The germline gene is not matched at one end of the junction; a read error may be the cause. Other DNA sequences in this sample translate to the same CDR3. This chain joins TRBV7-2 and TRBJ2-1, with 12 bases that match TRBD2. In germline, CDR1 is SGHTA, CDR2 FQGNSA. The CDR3 totals 15 residues. CDR3 in amino acids: CASSLAGGPYNEQFF. In DNA form, the CDR3 reads TGTGCCAGCAGCCTAGCGGGAGGGCCCTACAATGAGCAGTTCTTC.

With respect to this clone: Distinct nucleotide sequences in the sample also encode this CDR3. The V call is TRBV3-1 (or the pseudogene TRBV3-2), the J call TRBJ1-2; a possible D gene is TRBD1 (5 bases). The V and J ends lost 3 bases and 2 bases respectively, with 13 bases between them. CDR3 length: 15 residues. Germline loops: CDR1 LGHDT, CDR2 YNNKEL (reference sequence). The CDR3 spells CASSQGGPLNYGYTF. As DNA, the CDR3 is TGTGCCAGCAGCCAGGGGGGACCGCTAAACTATGGCTACACCTTC.

This chain uses TRBV5-8 with TRBJ1-2; the D gene is possibly TRBD1 (6 bases). This CDR3 contains 15 residues. V was shortened by 0 bases and J by 4 bases, with 13 bases between the two germline ends. Germline lookup yields CDR1 SGHTS and CDR2 YDEGEE. In nucleotides, the CDR3 is TGTGCCAGCAGCTTGGGGGGGCAGTCTCTCTATGGCTACACCTTC. As protein: CASSLGGQSLYGYTF.